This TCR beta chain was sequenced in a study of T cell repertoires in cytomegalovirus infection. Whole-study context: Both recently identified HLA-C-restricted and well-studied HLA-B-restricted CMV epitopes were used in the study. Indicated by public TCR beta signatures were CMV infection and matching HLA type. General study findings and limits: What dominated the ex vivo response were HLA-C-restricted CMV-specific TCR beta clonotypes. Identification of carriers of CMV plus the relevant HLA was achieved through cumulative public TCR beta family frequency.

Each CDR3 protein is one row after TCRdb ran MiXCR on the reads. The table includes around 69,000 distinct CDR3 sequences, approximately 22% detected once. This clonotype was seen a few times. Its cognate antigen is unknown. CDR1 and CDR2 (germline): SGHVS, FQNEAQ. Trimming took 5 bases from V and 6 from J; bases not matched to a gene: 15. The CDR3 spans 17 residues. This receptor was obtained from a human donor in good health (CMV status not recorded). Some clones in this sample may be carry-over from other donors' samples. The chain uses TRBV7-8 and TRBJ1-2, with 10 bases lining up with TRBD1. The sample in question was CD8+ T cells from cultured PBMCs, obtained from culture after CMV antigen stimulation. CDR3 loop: CASSPRQRQGAWNGYTF. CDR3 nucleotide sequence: TGTGCCAGCAGCCCGAGACAGAGACAGGGGGCTTGGAATGGCTACACCTTC.